The 28 T cell receptor beta chains presented below share a single source sample, sequenced in a study of shared clonotypes between healthy human individuals. The table came from immunoSEQ multiplex PCR; TCRdb's copy has only in-frame clones and leaves some out. The sample holds around 2.1 million clones, 90% to 95% seen once. Naive CD8 cells were CD45RO-negative, positively selected for CCR7, excluding terminally differentiated effector memory CD45RA+ cells. Sequences were obtained from naive CD8+ T cells from PBMCs. The receptor set was obtained from a man between 18 and 29 years old in good health. Some clones in this sample may be carry-over from other donors' samples.

This clone showed up just once. The chain is built from TRBV7-9 and TRBJ2-7, with D unclear. CDR1 and CDR2 (germline): SEHNR, FQNEAQ (reference sequence). The CDR3 is made up of 17 amino acids. V gave up 1 base and J gave up 0 bases, with 16 bases separating them. CDR3 sequence (DNA): TGTGCCAGCAGCTTAGTTGGGTCGACCGAGACCTCCTACGAGCAGTACTTC. Residues: CASSLVGSTETSYEQYF.

V usage is TRBV5-5 and J usage is TRBJ2-1; 10 bases align to TRBD2. V lost 4 bases to trimming and J lost 7 bases; unmatched junction nucleotides: 11. The CDR3 contains 16 residues. From germline, CDR1 is SGHKS and CDR2 YYEKEE (reference sequence). CDR3 in amino acids: CASSPGRASGRNEQFF. CDR3 bases: TGTGCCAGCAGCCCTGGCCGGGCTAGCGGGAGAAATGAGCAGTTCTTC. The full variable domain, in which reference TRBV5-5 and TRBJ2-1 provide the parts outside the CDR3, is DAGVTQSPTHLIKTRGQQVTLRCSPISGHKSVSWYQQVLGQGPQFIFQYYEKEERGRGNFPDRFSARQFPNYSSELNVNALLLGDSALYLCASSPGRASGRNEQFFGPGTRLTVL.

This chain connects TRBV4-1 to TRBJ1-5; no definite D call. V shed 1 base and J shed 7 bases, with 11 bases lying between them. CDR3 size: 14 residues. The germline V gene encodes CDR1 MGHRA and CDR2 YSYEKL. The CDR3 coding sequence is TGCGCCAGCAGCCAAGTCTTACTATCCCAGCCCCAGCATTTT. Amino acid sequence: CASSQVLLSQPQHF.

This clone came up once. Different DNA sequences within this sample yield the same CDR3. The J gene is TRBJ1-1, the V gene TRBV28; D ambiguous. Germline V gene data show CDR1 as MDHEN and CDR2 as SYDVKM. The ends were cut back, 3 bases at V and 2 bases at J, with 10 bases in the middle. The CDR3 has 14 amino acids. The CDR3 spells CASSFGVLNTEAFF. The CDR3 DNA reads TGTGCCAGCAGTTTTGGCGTGCTCAACACTGAAGCTTTCTTT.

This clone was seen a single time. This chain connects TRBV4-1 to TRBJ1-2; unclear D gene. The V gene's germline CDR1 is MGHRA and CDR2 YSYEKL. V shed 0 bases and J shed 6 bases, with 20 bases lying between them. This CDR3 is 17 amino acids long. The CDR3 DNA reads as TGCGCCAGCAGCCAAGAGTTGTTCTTTTACTCTGTTGATGGCTACACCTTC. Protein product: CASSQELFFYSVDGYTF.

This clone appeared a few times. This rearrangement joins TRBV9 to TRBJ1-5, with a possible D match to TRBD1 (6 bases). The CDR3 spans 13 residues. Trimming took off 3 bases at V and 5 bases at J, with 9 bases between the two ends. The germline CDR1 and CDR2 sequences are SGDLS and YYNGEE. This CDR3 reads CASSGKGDQPQHF. CDR3 sequence (DNA): TGTGCCAGCAGCGGAAAGGGGGATCAGCCCCAGCATTTT.

This chain connects TRBV4-1 to TRBJ2-3; perhaps TRBD2 as D (5 bases). Germline assignment: CDR1 MGHRA and CDR2 YSYEKL. V shed 1 base and J shed 0 bases, with 11 bases lying between them. This CDR3 is built from 16 residues. The CDR3 sequence is CASSQVGRASTDTQYF. The CDR3 nucleotides read TGCGCCAGCAGCCAAGTTGGGCGGGCTAGCACAGATACGCAGTATTTT.

The chain employs TRBV4-1 and TRBJ2-1; TRBD1 might be the D (7 bases). The germline V and J ends were trimmed by 7 bases and 0 bases, with 10 bases remaining between them. CDR3 length: 14 residues. Germline CDR1 reads MGHRA; CDR2 reads YSYEKL. The chain's CDR3 is CASTGDSSYNEQFF. The CDR3 DNA sequence: TGCGCCAGCACGGGGGACAGCTCCTACAATGAGCAGTTCTTC.

This sequence joins TRBV5-3 and TRBJ1-5, with unresolved D. TRBV5-3 is known as an ORF, though its function is uncertain. V lost 4 bases to trimming and J lost 0 bases, with 14 bases between them. This CDR3 comprises 16 residues. The CDR3 nucleotides read TGTGCCAGAAGCCTCCCGTTACCGTATAGCAATCAGCCCCAGCATTTT. It is translated as CARSLPLPYSNQPQHF.

The gene calls are TRBV5-1 and TRBJ2-1; 10 bases are a match to TRBD2. The V gene's germline CDR1 is SGHRS and CDR2 YFSETQ. The CDR3 is 17 residues long. V was clipped by 0 bases and J by 3 bases; unmatched bases: 6. CDR3 nucleotide sequence: TGCGCCAGCAGCTTGGTTTACAGCGGGAGGGGCTACAATGAGCAGTTCTTC. Translation: CASSLVYSGRGYNEQFF.

This rearrangement joins TRBV5-6 to TRBJ1-1; 12 positions match TRBD1. The CDR3 runs 13 residues. The ends lost 3 bases at V and 7 bases at J; junction bases unmatched: 1. Germline CDR1 and CDR2: SGHDT and YYEEEE. The CDR3 protein is CASSWDRGLEAFF. The CDR3 DNA is TGTGCCAGCAGCTGGGACAGGGGGCTTGAAGCTTTCTTT.

This chain joins TRBV7-9 and TRBJ1-2; no firm D call. Trimming shortened V by 1 base and J by 2 bases, and 8 bases separated the two germline ends. CDR3 size: 14 residues. CDR1 is SEHNR, CDR2 FQNEAQ, per germline (reference sequence). The CDR3 loop reads CASSLGQVNYGYTF. The CDR3, as DNA: TGTGCCAGCAGCTTAGGACAAGTCAACTATGGCTACACCTTC.

J is TRBJ2-1 and V is TRBV11-2; D is ambiguous. V was clipped by 3 bases and J by 2 bases, with 11 bases between them. Germline V CDR1 and CDR2: SGHAT, FQNNGV. This CDR3 is 15 amino acids long. CDR3: CASSFGVSAYNEQFF. In nucleotides, the CDR3 is TGTGCCAGCAGCTTTGGCGTTTCCGCCTACAATGAGCAGTTCTTC.

With respect to this clone: Additional DNA sequences in this sample encode the identical CDR3. This chain connects TRBV5-1 to TRBJ2-7, with D possibly being TRBD2 (6 bases). V gave up 0 bases and J gave up 1 base, with 8 bases separating them. This CDR3 has 14 residues. CDR1 is SGHRS and CDR2 is YFSETQ in the germline V gene. The CDR3 sequence: CASSLAGVSYEQYF. The CDR3 DNA reads TGCGCCAGCAGCTTGGCGGGAGTATCCTACGAGCAGTACTTC.

The genes are TRBV9 and TRBJ2-7, with no clear D. V lost 0 bases and J lost 0, with 7 bases in between. The CDR3 runs to 14 residues. Germline CDR1 is SGDLS and CDR2 is YYNGEE. CDR3 amino acids: CASSVDASSYEQYF. In nucleotides, the CDR3 is TGTGCCAGCAGCGTAGATGCGAGCTCCTACGAGCAGTACTTC.

The CDR3 loop is CASTMTRDRGPSNYGYTF. In DNA form, the CDR3 reads TGTGCCAGCACTATGACCCGGGACAGGGGGCCTTCTAACTATGGCTACACCTTC. J is TRBJ1-2 and V is TRBV2, with 12 bases identical to TRBD1. The CDR3 loop spans 18 amino acids. The junction had 12 bases not matched to a gene; V was cut back by 7 bases and J by 0 bases. Germline CDR1 reads SNHLY; CDR2 reads FYNNEI.

This clone was seen once. The chain joins TRBV27 to TRBJ2-7, with D maybe TRBD2 (8 bases). This CDR3 is built from 15 residues. Germline V gene lookup returns CDR1 MNHEY and CDR2 SMNVEV (reference sequence). Trimming stripped 6 bases from V and 1 base from J, with 16 bases between. The CDR3 DNA sequence: TGTGCCAGCAGCAGGGGGACTAGTTTATCCTACGAGCAGTACTTC. This codes for CASSRGTSLSYEQYF.

The genes are TRBV4-1 and TRBJ1-5, with a weak D call TRBD1 (5 bases). The CDR3 consists of 17 residues. The germline V and J ends were trimmed by 1 base and 7 bases, with 20 bases remaining between them. CDR1 and CDR2 from the germline V gene are MGHRA and YSYEKL. The CDR3 nucleotides are TGCGCCAGCAGCCAAGTTGAAGGGGTTCAATTGGGGCAGCCCCAGCATTTT. Translated: CASSQVEGVQLGQPQHF.

The rearrangement links TRBV27 to TRBJ2-7; 9 bases are shared with TRBD1. The germline V gene has CDR1 MNHEY and CDR2 SMNVEV (reference sequence). The CDR3 consists of 16 residues. V was pared by 4 bases and J by 5 bases, with 12 bases of the junction left unmatched. DNA for the CDR3: TGTGCCAGCAGTTCAAGCTGGGACAGGGTAACCCACGAGCAGTACTTC. Translated, it gives CASSSSWDRVTHEQYF.

This chain connects TRBV7-9 to TRBJ2-2; 7 nucleotides match TRBD1. J was trimmed by 0 bases and V by 2 bases; bases with no gene match: 3. The germline gives CDR1 SEHNR, CDR2 FQNEAQ (reference sequence). The CDR3 sequence is 16 residues long. The CDR3 sequence: CASSLTGATNTGELFF. The CDR3 DNA follows: TGTGCCAGCAGCTTAACAGGGGCTACGAACACCGGGGAGCTGTTTTTT.

The J gene is TRBJ2-5, the V gene TRBV28; TRBD2 agrees at 7 bases. CDR1 is MDHEN, CDR2 SYDVKM, per germline. There are 16 residues in the CDR3. Trimming removed 5 bases from V and 1 base from J; junction bases left unmatched: 10. The CDR3 nucleotides are TGTGCCAGCAGTATATCCGGGACTATGGGCCAAGAGACCCAGTACTTC. Encoded protein: CASSISGTMGQETQYF. Drawing the rest from reference TRBV28 and TRBJ2-5, the complete variable domain is DVKVTQSSRYLVKRTGEKVFLECVQDMDHENMFWYRQDPGLGLRLIYFSYDVKMKEKGDIPEGYSVSREKKERFSLILESASTNQTSMYLCASSISGTMGQETQYFGPGTRLLVL.

The genes are TRBV4-3 and TRBJ2-1, with 8 nucleotides matching TRBD2. J lost 2 bases, V lost 4 bases, and 10 bases had no gene match. This CDR3 comprises 17 residues. CDR1 is LGHNA and CDR2 is YSLEER in the germline V gene. CDR3 sequence reads: CASSRKAGVGPYNEQFF. In DNA form, the CDR3 reads TGCGCCAGCAGCCGTAAAGCGGGAGTCGGCCCCTACAATGAGCAGTTCTTC.

The chain combines TRBV2 with TRBJ2-1; maybe TRBD2 (6 bases). V shed 4 bases and J shed 8 bases, with 15 bases lying between them. Germline V CDR1 and CDR2: SNHLY, FYNNEI. The CDR3 sequence is 14 residues long. CDR3 coding DNA: TGTGCCAGCAGTGTAGGTAGCGGTGTGGATGAGCAGTTCTTC. It yields the protein CASSVGSGVDEQFF.

The rearrangement links TRBV6-6 to TRBJ2-7; no definite D call. The V end lost 1 base, the J end lost 7 bases, and 11 bases lay between the germline ends. The CDR3 covers 13 residues. The germline V gene has CDR1 MNHNY and CDR2 SVGAGI (reference sequence). Written as DNA, the CDR3 is TGTGCCAGCAGTTACTTGGGAACCGGAGAGCAGTACTTC. Translating it yields CASSYLGTGEQYF.

The chain links TRBV6-4 to TRBJ2-7, with D unclear. The V gene lost 8 bases and the J gene lost 6 bases, with 8 bases spanning the gap. Germline V gene data show CDR1 as MRHNA and CDR2 as SNTAGT. There are 10 residues in the CDR3. CDR3: CASLGLEQYF. CDR3 DNA: TGTGCCAGCCTGGGTCTCGAGCAGTACTTC.

The V gene is TRBV12-5, the J gene TRBJ2-1, with 7 bases aligning to TRBD1. This CDR3 region has 18 residues. CDR1 LGHNT and CDR2 FRNRAP come from the germline V gene. Losses at the gene ends were 6 bases for V and 3 bases for J; bases not matched to a gene: 17. The DNA of the CDR3 is TGTGCTAGTGGACCCTCCCCTTACTCCGGGACAGACTACAATGAGCAGTTCTTC. Residues: CASGPSPYSGTDYNEQFF. Together with reference TRBV12-5 and TRBJ2-1, the CDR3 gives the full variable domain: DARVTQTPRHKVTEMGQEVTMRCQPILGHNTVFWYRQTMMQGLELLAYFRNRAPLDDSGMPKDRFSAEMPDATLATLKIQPSEPRDSAVYFCASGPSPYSGTDYNEQFFGPGTRLTVL.

The DNA for the CDR3 is TGTGCCAGCAGCCTACGTGAGGGGATCGGGTCCTACGAGCAGTACTTC. Translating it yields CASSLREGIGSYEQYF. This chain uses TRBV7-8 with TRBJ2-7; D possibly uses TRBD1 or TRBD2 (5 bases each). Germline values: CDR1 SGHVS, CDR2 FQNEAQ. CDR3 length equals 16 residues. V lost 5 bases to trimming and J lost 1 base, with 18 bases between them.

As to this clone: Other DNA sequences of this sample code for an identical CDR3. The chain is built from TRBV9 and TRBJ2-3; D is perhaps TRBD1 or TRBD2 (5 bases each). The CDR3 is made up of 14 amino acids. V gave up 0 bases and J gave up 0 bases, with 5 bases separating them. Germline V lookup: CDR1 SGDLS, CDR2 YYNGEE. CDR3 residues: CASSVGDSTDTQYF. The DNA for the CDR3 is TGTGCCAGCAGCGTAGGGGACAGCACAGATACGCAGTATTTT.